The 29 T cell receptor beta chains presented below share a single source sample, sequenced in a study of OX40 agonist ivuxolimab in advanced cancers. Here immunoSEQ multiplex PCR was the method, and the copy in TCRdb shows in-frame clones only, minus some. Of approximately 90,000 clones in the sample, about 91% were seen once. The input for sequencing was CD4+ or CD8+ T cells sorted from blood, taken in a trial of the OX40 agonist ivuxolimab. The receptor set was obtained from an adult with an advanced solid tumor such as melanoma, head and neck, liver or kidney cancer.

This chain links TRBV5-6 with TRBJ1-2; 10 bases fit TRBD1. The CDR3 has 14 residues. The germline CDR1 and CDR2 sequences are SGHDT and YYEEEE. V was clipped by 4 bases and J by 3 bases; unmatched bases: 3. The CDR3 is CASSPGQGDYGYTF. The CDR3 bases are TGTGCCAGCAGCCCTGGACAGGGGGACTATGGCTACACCTTC.

This chain links TRBV5-1 with TRBJ2-7; TRBD2 agrees at 12 bases. V trimming: 7 bases; J trimming: 6 bases; junction bases outside the gene matches: 29. Germline V gene lookup returns CDR1 SGHRS and CDR2 YFSETQ. The CDR3 runs 21 residues. The CDR3 region is CASSLPTGERRKTSGRIEQYF. CDR3 sequence (DNA): TGCGCCAGCTCCTTACCGACCGGAGAGCGGAGGAAGACTAGCGGGAGAATCGAGCAGTACTTC.

CDR3 sequence: CATSRGTFQETQYF. Written as DNA, the CDR3 is TGTGCCACCAGCAGAGGGACCTTCCAAGAGACCCAGTACTTC. The J gene is TRBJ2-5, the V gene TRBV15; D uncertain. Trimming stripped 1 base from V and 1 base from J, with 7 bases between. The CDR3 is made up of 14 amino acids. The germline gives CDR1 LNHNV, CDR2 YYDKDF (reference sequence).

This clone has more than one count but fewer than ten. The junction and the germline gene differ at one end; a read error may be behind it. The chain uses TRBV5-6 and TRBJ2-5; 7 nucleotides match TRBD2. The CDR3 extends over 15 amino acids. Germline V gene data show CDR1 as SGHDT and CDR2 as YYEEEE. CDR3 amino acids: CASSLYGTNEETQYF. In nucleotides, the CDR3 is TGTGCCAGCAGCTTGTATGGGACTAACGAAGAAACCCAGTACTTC.

The V gene is TRBV2, the J gene TRBJ2-3; TRBD2 matches 7 bases. V dropped 7 bases and J dropped 6; count of bases not matched to a gene: 4. The CDR3 has 12 amino acids. Germline V gene lookup returns CDR1 SNHLY and CDR2 FYNNEI. CDR3 coding DNA: TGTGCCAGCAACGAACTAGCGGATACGCAGTATTTT. This codes for CASNELADTQYF.

The CDR3 nucleotides read TGTGCCAGCAGTGGTAGAGGACGCCGTAAGAGCAATCAGCCCCAGCATTTT. This gives the protein CASSGRGRRKSNQPQHF. V is TRBV6-4 and J is TRBJ1-5; D ambiguous. The CDR3 is 17 amino acids. The V end lost 4 bases, the J end lost 1 base, and 17 bases lay between the germline ends. Germline lookup yields CDR1 MRHNA and CDR2 SNTAGT.

The chain has TRBV4-2 and TRBJ2-7; 11 bases map to TRBD2. The V and J ends lost 4 bases and 5 bases, in that order; junction bases with no gene match: 7. CDR3 size: 15 residues. Germline CDR1 is LGHNA and CDR2 is YNFKEQ. The CDR3 here is CASSPRQLAGDEQYF. Here the CDR3 DNA reads TGTGCCAGCAGCCCCCGTCAACTAGCGGGAGACGAGCAGTACTTC.

This clone has only one observation. This chain uses TRBV7-9 with TRBJ2-5; D call uncertain. This CDR3 has 14 amino acids. Germline CDR1 is SEHNR and CDR2 is FQNEAQ (reference sequence). V dropped 1 base and J dropped 2 bases, with 8 bases sitting between them. The CDR3 is CASSLGSGQETQYF. CDR3 nucleotide sequence: TGTGCCAGCAGCTTAGGGTCGGGTCAAGAGACCCAGTACTTC.

The chain employs TRBV7-9 and TRBJ2-7; D tentatively fits TRBD1 or TRBD2 (5 bases each). In germline, CDR1 is SEHNR, CDR2 FQNEAQ (reference sequence). The ends were cut back, 5 bases at V and 4 bases at J, with 15 bases in the middle. The CDR3 runs 14 residues. CDR3 coding DNA: TGTGCCAGCAGCCCCAGAGGGGCGCGTTACGAGCAGTACTTC. It specifies CASSPRGARYEQYF.

This clone was observed once. V gene TRBV19 combines with J gene TRBJ2-1; tentative D call: TRBD1 (6 bases). CDR1 and CDR2 from the germline V gene are LNHDA and SQIVND (reference sequence). The CDR3 spans 16 residues. With 7 bases removed from V and 4 bases from J, the gap between germline ends came to 20 bases. CDR3 protein: CASTMMIGTPYNEQFF. DNA of the CDR3: TGTGCCAGTACCATGATGATCGGGACACCTTACAATGAGCAGTTCTTC.

DNA of the CDR3: TGTGCCAGTCAGGGATCTAGTTTCCTCACAGATACGCAGTATTTT. Residues: CASQGSSFLTDTQYF. The chain combines TRBV19 with TRBJ2-3, with a possible D match to TRBD1 (5 bases). The CDR3 is made up of 15 amino acids. The V gene's germline CDR1 is LNHDA and CDR2 SQIVND (reference sequence). V lost 8 bases and J 2 bases, leaving 17 bases between the germline ends.

This rearrangement joins TRBV6-4 to TRBJ2-1, with TRBD1 matching over 10 bases. V shed 6 bases and J 5 bases; nucleotides not matched to a gene: 7. Germline lookup yields CDR1 MRHNA and CDR2 SNTAGT. The length of the CDR3 is 15 residues. This CDR3 is CASSNRDRGNNEQFF. CDR3 coding DNA: TGTGCCAGCAGCAACCGGGACAGGGGAAACAATGAGCAGTTCTTC.

The genes are TRBV30 and TRBJ1-2, with D hard to call. With 3 bases removed from V and 5 bases from J, the gap between germline ends came to 10 bases. Germline V gene sequence: CDR1 GTSNPN, CDR2 SVGIG (reference sequence). The length of the CDR3 is 12 residues. The CDR3 DNA is TGTGCCTGGAGGAAAACGGGGTATGGCTACACCTTC. It specifies CAWRKTGYGYTF.

The chain is built from TRBV19 and TRBJ1-1; D perhaps matches TRBD1 (5 bases). The CDR3 has 15 residues. V shed 5 bases and J shed 7 bases, with 20 bases lying between them. Germline assignment: CDR1 LNHDA and CDR2 SQIVND (reference sequence). CDR3 nucleotide sequence: TGTGCCAGTAGTGCCACCCCGGAGGGGATTGGTGAAGCTTTCTTT. Protein sequence: CASSATPEGIGEAFF.

The chain is built from TRBV4-1 and TRBJ1-4, with D unresolved. The germline gives CDR1 MGHRA, CDR2 YSYEKL. The CDR3 runs 14 residues. Trimming removed 2 bases at V and 10 bases at J, with 14 bases between. The CDR3: CASSQLRDVRKLFF. The CDR3 bases are TGCGCCAGCAGCCAACTGAGAGATGTTAGAAAACTGTTTTTT.

The chain recombines TRBV29-1 with TRBJ2-7; D uncertain. The V and J ends lost 4 bases and 2 bases respectively, with 9 bases between them. Germline-derived CDR1 and CDR2 are SQVTM and ANQGSEA. The CDR3 runs to 12 residues. CDR3 in amino acids: CSVAQTTYEQYF. Written as DNA, the CDR3 is TGCAGCGTTGCACAGACAACCTACGAGCAGTACTTC.

This clone was counted once. CDR3 DNA sequence: TGCGCCTGTCAGAGGGTCTTCAACACCGGGGAGCTGTTTTTT. Amino acid sequence: CACQRVFNTGELFF. The chain links TRBV4-1 to TRBJ2-2; weak D call: TRBD2 (5 bases). The CDR3 runs to 14 residues. Per the germline V gene, CDR1 is MGHRA and CDR2 is YSYEKL. V was cut by 11 bases and J by 2 bases, with 15 bases left in between.

The chain joins TRBV25-1 to TRBJ2-3; D perhaps matches TRBD2 (5 bases). V lost 0 bases and J lost 7, with 11 bases in between. The V gene's germline CDR1 is MGHDK and CDR2 SYGVNS. This CDR3 region has 14 residues. CDR3 sequence: CASSEYDRGYTQYF. The CDR3 DNA is TGTGCCAGCAGTGAATATGATCGGGGATATACGCAGTATTTT.

The chain is built from TRBV28 and TRBJ2-1; D is uncertain. Looked up from germline, CDR1 is MDHEN and CDR2 is SYDVKM. Trimming removed 5 bases at V and 0 bases at J, with 14 bases between. This CDR3 region has 16 residues. The CDR3 loop reads CASSPSAPSSYNEQFF. CDR3 nucleotide sequence: TGTGCCAGCAGTCCCAGCGCGCCGAGCTCCTACAATGAGCAGTTCTTC.

V is TRBV5-1 and J is TRBJ1-1; D perhaps matches TRBD1 (5 bases). The CDR3 has 15 residues. Trimming left V 4 bases short and J 3 bases short, with 16 bases between. CDR1 SGHRS and CDR2 YFSETQ come from the germline V gene. In nucleotides, the CDR3 is TGCGCCAGCAGCCTTATGCTTGGCAGGGACACTGAAGCTTTCTTT. It yields the protein CASSLMLGRDTEAFF.

The chain couples TRBV19 to TRBJ2-4, with a tentative D call TRBD2 (5 bases). The CDR3 extends over 15 amino acids. V lost 4 bases and J 0 bases, leaving 10 bases between the germline ends. Germline CDR1 LNHDA, CDR2 SQIVND (reference sequence). The CDR3 bases are TGTGCCAGTAGTAAGAGGGAACTAGCCAAAAACATTCAGTACTTC. Translation gives CASSKRELAKNIQYF.

The chain is built from TRBV7-2 and TRBJ2-5, with TRBD2 identical over 10 bases. Losses at the gene ends were 2 bases for V and 6 bases for J; bases not matched to a gene: 6. The CDR3 is 15 amino acids. Germline loops: CDR1 SGHTA, CDR2 FQGNSA. CDR3 coding DNA: TGTGCCAGCAGCTTAACTAGCGGGGACCTTAAGACCCAGTACTTC. Translation: CASSLTSGDLKTQYF.

This clone was seen a single time. This chain links TRBV5-1 with TRBJ1-1, with TRBD1 matching over 7 bases. The CDR3 loop spans 14 amino acids. Germline V gives CDR1 SGHRS, CDR2 YFSETQ. With V trimmed by 1 base and J by 2 bases, 2 bases remained unmatched. The CDR3 loop is CASSLQGGNTEAFF. In DNA form, the CDR3 reads TGCGCCAGCAGCTTGCAGGGGGGCAACACTGAAGCTTTCTTT.

The chain joins TRBV6-5 to TRBJ1-1; D is uncertain. Germline-derived CDR1 and CDR2 are MNHEY and SVGAGI. Trimming shortened V by 0 bases and J by 5 bases, and 7 bases separated the two germline ends. This CDR3 region has 13 residues. CDR3 in DNA: TGTGCCAGCAGTTACTCGCGGTGGACTGAAGCTTTCTTT. This encodes CASSYSRWTEAFF.

The chain combines TRBV6-6 with TRBJ2-7, with D possibly matching TRBD2 (5 bases). V lost 4 bases and J lost 4, with 14 bases in between. CDR1 is MNHNY and CDR2 is SVGAGI in the germline V gene (reference sequence). CDR3 length: 14 amino acids. In nucleotides, the CDR3 is TGTGCCAGCAGTTCCCCGAGGGCAGGATACGAGCAGTACTTC. It codes for CASSSPRAGYEQYF.

The V and J genes are TRBV19 and TRBJ2-3, with D unclear. The CDR3 spans 15 residues. Per germline, CDR1 LNHDA and CDR2 SQIVND (reference sequence). Trimming removed 1 base at V and 6 bases at J, with 14 bases between. CDR3 nucleotides: TGTGCCAGTAGTATAGGTTCCGGGCCCGCCGATACGCAGTATTTT. Translated, it gives CASSIGSGPADTQYF.

The CDR3 coding sequence is TGTGCCAGCAGCTTGCTAGGGGGGCTGGGGTACACCTTC. It translates to CASSLLGGLGYTF. The chain combines TRBV28 with TRBJ1-2; the D gene is possibly TRBD1 (6 bases). Trimming removed 6 bases from V and 11 bases from J, with 19 bases in between. There are 13 residues in the CDR3. CDR1 and CDR2 from the germline V gene are MDHEN and SYDVKM.

The CDR3 DNA reads as TGTGCCAGCAGTCCACCGTGGGGGATACAGACCCAGTACTTC. Protein sequence: CASSPPWGIQTQYF. The chain uses TRBV28 and TRBJ2-5; D may match TRBD1 or TRBD2 (5 bases each). This CDR3 comprises 14 residues. V was pared by 5 bases and J by 6 bases, with 16 bases between. Germline CDR1 is MDHEN and CDR2 is SYDVKM.

The rearrangement uses TRBV6-1 and TRBJ1-5, with unresolved D. V dropped 6 bases and J dropped 13 bases, with 16 bases sitting between them. Germline CDR1 MNHNS, CDR2 SASEGT. The CDR3 consists of 12 residues. The CDR3 sequence is CASRAIPWTQHF. DNA of the CDR3: TGTGCCAGCAGGGCGATACCTTGGACGCAGCATTTT.